Each of the 22 T cell receptor beta chains below was sequenced from the same sample in a study of Graves' ophthalmopathy and Graves' hyperthyroidism. RNA transcripts were the source from which TCR beta CDR3 regions were amplified. Investigators did first-round RT-PCR with HTBI primers, then second-round multiplex PCR. Each CDR3 protein gets one entry after TCRdb re-called the multiplex PCR reads with MiXCR. The top ten hold 43% of the sample, which has 200,000 to 250,000 distinct CDR3 sequences, about 22% seen once. Sequences were obtained from peripheral blood. All receptors derive from a woman aged 45-60 years with Graves' ophthalmopathy.

At least ten counts were recorded for this clonotype. This may be a read error, as it is one base from a much larger clone. The V call is TRBV12-3 or TRBV12-4, the J call TRBJ2-7, with 8 nucleotides matching TRBD1. The CDR3 has 16 amino acids. The CDR3 sequence: CASRLQGAIGPYGQYF. The CDR3 region has the DNA TGTGCCAGCCGCCTGCAGGGGGCCATTGGACCCTACGGGCAGTACTTC.

This clonotype was seen many times. This chain joins TRBV2 and TRBJ1-1, with no clear D. V lost 8 bases, J lost 10 bases, and 20 bases lay in between. CDR1 is SNHLY, CDR2 FYNNEI, per germline. The CDR3 contains 13 residues. CDR3 residues: CASLFSGITGAFF. Written as DNA, the CDR3 is TGTGCCAGCTTATTTAGCGGAATAACGGGAGCTTTCTTT.

This clonotype was detected ten times or more. This chain connects TRBV5-1 to TRBJ2-5; tentative D call: TRBD2 (6 bases). Trimming pared 5 bases from V and 5 bases from J, leaving 16 bases between. CDR3 length equals 14 residues. Germline assignment: CDR1 SGHRS and CDR2 YFSETQ. CDR3 protein: CASRRISGYETQYF. DNA for the CDR3: TGCGCCAGCAGGAGGATTAGCGGTTACGAGACCCAGTACTTC. The full variable domain, with the rest looked up from reference TRBV5-1 and TRBJ2-5, is KAGVTQTPRYLIKTRGQQVTLSCSPISGHRSVSWYQQTPGQGLQFLFEYFSETQRNKGNFPGRFSGRQFSNSRSEMNVSTLELGDSALYLCASRRISGYETQYFGPGTRLLVL.

This clonotype was observed many times. V is TRBV6-5 and J is TRBJ2-2; D possibly corresponds to TRBD1 (6 bases). Per the germline V gene, CDR1 is MNHEY and CDR2 is SVGAGI. The CDR3 covers 14 residues. V was pared by 2 bases and J by 4 bases, with 8 bases between. CDR3 residues: CASSYRTATGELFF. CDR3 DNA: TGTGCCAGCAGTTACAGGACAGCCACCGGGGAGCTGTTTTTT.

The chain recombines TRBV3-1 with TRBJ2-7; weak D call: TRBD1 (5 bases). The length of the CDR3 is 17 residues. CDR1 is LGHDT, CDR2 YNNKEL, per germline (reference sequence). Trimming took off 6 bases at V and 5 bases at J, with 26 bases between the two ends. The CDR3, as DNA: TGTGCCAGCAGTTACTCAAGCAGGGAAGCCTTTAGGGACGAGCAGTACTTC. This gives the protein CASSYSSREAFRDEQYF.

Ten or more counts support this clonotype. The chain combines TRBV5-1 with TRBJ2-7; D possibly corresponds to TRBD2 (5 bases). V lost 1 base and J lost 2, with 13 bases in between. This CDR3 is 15 amino acids long. Germline V gives CDR1 SGHRS, CDR2 YFSETQ. CDR3 DNA sequence: TGCGCCAGCAGCTTGTTTCGGGGTCAAACCTACGAGCAGTACTTC. Its protein product is CASSLFRGQTYEQYF.

The J gene is TRBJ2-5, the V gene TRBV7-2, with a weak D call TRBD1 (5 bases). Trimming removed 3 bases at V and 1 base at J, with 15 bases between. The CDR3 spans 16 residues. CDR1 SGHTA and CDR2 FQGNSA come from the germline V gene. CDR3 DNA sequence: TGTGCCAGCAGCTTCCTTCCCAGGGCAACCCAAGAGACCCAGTACTTC. As protein: CASSFLPRATQETQYF.

This CDR3 reads CASSYVHNTEAFF. Here the CDR3 DNA reads TGTGCCAGCAGTTACGTACACAACACTGAAGCTTTCTTT. V gene TRBV6-5 combines with J gene TRBJ1-1; no firm D call. CDR3 length: 13 amino acids. Trimming stripped 2 bases from V and 2 bases from J, with 6 bases between. Germline V gene lookup returns CDR1 MNHEY and CDR2 SVGAGI.

This clonotype has ten or more counts. This chain connects TRBV5-1 to TRBJ2-7; D is unresolved. Germline CDR1 SGHRS, CDR2 YFSETQ. This CDR3 spans 14 amino acids. Between the trimmed V and J ends, which lost 2 bases and 0 bases, there was a span of 9 bases. The CDR3 reads CASSFRIDSYEQYF. DNA of the CDR3: TGCGCCAGCAGCTTCCGGATCGACTCCTACGAGCAGTACTTC.

Ten or more counts support this clonotype. CDR3 coding DNA: TGCAGTGCAAGGAGCGGGACCTCCTACGAGCAGTACTTC. Its protein is CSARSGTSYEQYF. The gene calls are TRBV20-1 and TRBJ2-7, with TRBD2 identical over 7 bases. V dropped 6 bases and J dropped 0; count of bases not matched to a gene: 5. This CDR3 has 13 residues. Per germline, CDR1 DFQATT and CDR2 SNEGSKA (reference sequence).

This clonotype was seen only a few times. CDR3 residues: CASSPPRTGRTGELFF. The CDR3 DNA reads as TGCGCCAGCAGCCCCCCCCGGACAGGGAGGACCGGGGAGCTGTTTTTT. The chain is built from TRBV5-1 and TRBJ2-2; 8 positions match TRBD1. The V gene's germline CDR1 is SGHRS and CDR2 YFSETQ. The CDR3 is 16 residues long. The V gene end was trimmed by 4 bases and the J gene end by 5 bases; junction bases not matched to a gene: 10.

This sequence joins TRBV12-3 or TRBV12-4 and TRBJ2-6; D call uncertain. Trimming took off 6 bases at V and 1 base at J, with 7 bases between the two ends. The CDR3 runs 14 residues. In DNA, the CDR3 is TGTGCCAGCAGCCGGAATTCTGGGGCCAACGTCCTGACTTTC. Translating gives CASSRNSGANVLTF.

This sequence joins TRBV28 and TRBJ2-7, with 9 bases identical to TRBD1. Trimming took 7 bases from V and 4 from J; bases not matched to a gene: 5. This CDR3 spans 13 amino acids. Germline V CDR1 and CDR2: MDHEN, SYDVKM. This CDR3 is CASTGTGTYEQYF. As DNA, the CDR3 is TGTGCCAGCACGGGGACAGGGACGTACGAGCAGTACTTC.

With regard to this clonotype: This may be a read error: a much more frequent sequence differs by one nucleotide. The chain employs TRBV6-1 and TRBJ2-2, with D possibly called TRBD1 or TRBD2 (6 bases each). CDR1 and CDR2 (germline): MNHNS, SASEGT. The CDR3 runs 12 residues. In DNA form, the CDR3 reads TGTGCCAGTAACGGGGGCACCGGGGAGCTGTCTTTT. Amino acids: CASNGGTGELSF.

This rearrangement joins TRBV24-1 to TRBJ2-7; D gene uncertain. Trimming pared 5 bases from V and 6 bases from J, leaving 13 bases between. Germline CDR1 reads KGHDR; CDR2 reads SFDVKD. There are 13 residues in the CDR3. The CDR3: CATSVSALGEQYF. In DNA, the CDR3 is TGTGCCACCAGTGTCTCGGCTCTGGGCGAGCAGTACTTC.

This clonotype was seen repeatedly, ten times or more. A junction end diverges from the germline sequence, so it may reflect a read error. V is TRBV7-3 and J is TRBJ2-5; 9 bases are shared with TRBD1. Germline-derived CDR1 and CDR2 are SGHTA and FQGTGA. The CDR3 runs 16 residues. CDR3 residues: CASSLNAGQGKETQYF. CDR3 in DNA: TGTGCCAGCAGTTTAAACGCGGGACAGGGTAAAGAGACCCAGTACTTC.

This clonotype has ten or more counts. The V gene is TRBV10-3, the J gene TRBJ2-7; TRBD1 might be the D (5 bases). Germline V gives CDR1 ENHRY, CDR2 SYGVKD. The germline V and J ends were trimmed by 8 bases and 4 bases, with 15 bases remaining between them. This CDR3 is built from 13 residues. CDR3 sequence: CAIALDSLYEQYF. The CDR3 DNA reads TGTGCCATCGCCTTAGACAGCTTATACGAGCAGTACTTC.

This clonotype was counted ten times or more. This chain joins TRBV7-2 and TRBJ2-7, with D maybe TRBD2 (6 bases). V was shortened by 1 base and J by 2 bases, with 12 bases between the two germline ends. The CDR3 is made up of 15 amino acids. Germline CDR1 SGHTA, CDR2 FQGNSA. In nucleotides, the CDR3 is TGTGCCAGCAGCTTAGTCGCGGGACTCCCCTACGAGCAGTACTTC. It translates to CASSLVAGLPYEQYF.

This clonotype was seen ten or more times. The V and J genes are TRBV27 and TRBJ2-7; D is unclear. Germline V gene lookup returns CDR1 MNHEY and CDR2 SMNVEV (reference sequence). The CDR3 runs 14 residues. V lost 3 bases, J lost 6 bases, and 15 bases lay in between. CDR3 DNA sequence: TGTGCCAGCAGTTTTTTGGAAGCAAGGAGCGAGCAGTACTTC. Translating gives CASSFLEARSEQYF.

The sample holds many counts of this clonotype. The rearrangement joins TRBV11-2 to TRBJ2-7; TRBD1 matches at 7 bases. Germline V CDR1 and CDR2: SGHAT, FQNNGV. This CDR3 comprises 14 residues. Trimming at V came to 5 bases and at J to 1 base, leaving 5 bases not matched to a gene. The CDR3 sequence is CASSANRGSYEQYF. In DNA form, the CDR3 reads TGTGCCAGCAGCGCAAACAGGGGATCCTACGAGCAGTACTTC.

V gene TRBV7-1 combines with J gene TRBJ2-1; 13 bases fit TRBD2. TRBV7-1 is reported as an ORF; its role is uncertain. The J segment lost 9 bases and the V segment lost 5 bases, leaving 16 bases of the junction unmatched. The CDR3 runs 18 residues. The CDR3 sequence is CASSPTNKLAGGWVEQFF. In DNA form, the CDR3 reads TGTGCCAGCAGCCCAACAAATAAACTAGCGGGAGGGTGGGTTGAGCAGTTCTTC.

There are a few counts of this clonotype. The genes are TRBV12-3 or TRBV12-4 and TRBJ2-2; D is possibly TRBD2 (5 bases). Trimming shortened V by 10 bases and J by 7 bases, and 7 bases separated the two germline ends. This CDR3 has 10 amino acids. This CDR3 reads CATSLGELFF. The CDR3 region has the DNA TGTGCCACTAGCCTCGGGGAGCTGTTTTTT.